The 14 T cell receptor beta chains presented below share a single source sample, sequenced in a study of T-cell memory formation after mild COVID-19. One entry per CDR3 protein results from TCRdb running MiXCR on the 5' RACE reads. The table includes 260,000 or so distinct CDR3 sequences, 16% detected once. Sequenced: PBMCs or a T cell subset sorted from them (not recorded which). These receptors all stem from a young man who had mild COVID-19 (a few samples of this study predate the infection). Cell type and time point are not known.

The chain couples TRBV29-1 to TRBJ2-3; D uncertain. The V and J ends lost 7 bases and 1 base respectively, with 15 bases between them. This CDR3 region has 14 residues. The germline V gene encodes CDR1 SQVTM and CDR2 ANQGSEA. The CDR3 here is CSAMTEFGTDTQYF. In DNA, the CDR3 is TGCAGCGCCATGACCGAGTTCGGCACAGATACGCAGTATTTT.

This clonotype was found a few times. V and J are TRBV20-1 and TRBJ2-3; either TRBD1 or TRBD2 may fit D (6 bases each). The CDR3 runs 14 residues. The germline V gene has CDR1 DFQATT and CDR2 SNEGSKA (reference sequence). V lost 0 bases, J lost 6 bases, and 13 bases lay in between. The CDR3: CSARDLGGLDTQYF. DNA of the CDR3: TGCAGTGCTAGAGATCTAGGGGGGTTGGATACGCAGTATTTT.

This clonotype has only a few counts. V is TRBV29-1 and J is TRBJ2-1; 12 bases map to TRBD2. CDR3 length: 17 residues. J lost 7 bases, V lost 3 bases, and 13 bases had no gene match. Germline CDR1 reads SQVTM; CDR2 reads ANQGSEA. The CDR3 region is CSVETSGGSSRINEQFF. The CDR3 DNA reads as TGCAGCGTTGAGACTAGCGGGGGTTCCTCTAGGATTAATGAGCAGTTCTTC.

This clonotype turned up a few times. The chain carries TRBV5-1 and TRBJ1-6; the match to TRBD1 covers 9 bases. The V and J ends lost 4 bases and 9 bases, in that order; junction bases with no gene match: 8. Germline CDR1 is SGHRS and CDR2 is YFSETQ. The CDR3 consists of 15 residues. The CDR3 bases are TGCGCCAGCAGCCCGTCGGGACAGGGACGTTCACCCCTCCACTTT. Translating gives CASSPSGQGRSPLHF. Complete variable domain (other parts from reference TRBV5-1 and TRBJ1-6): KAGVTQTPRYLIKTRGQQVTLSCSPISGHRSVSWYQQTPGQGLQFLFEYFSETQRNKGNFPGRFSGRQFSNSRSEMNVSTLELGDSALYLCASSPSGQGRSPLHFGNGTRLTVT.

V is TRBV28 and J is TRBJ1-3; D perhaps matches TRBD1 (5 bases). The CDR3 has 13 amino acids. V shed 7 bases and J shed 3 bases, with 10 bases lying between them. Germline V gene sequence: CDR1 MDHEN, CDR2 SYDVKM. CDR3 sequence: CASNPGFGNTIYF. As DNA, the CDR3 is TGTGCCAGCAACCCAGGGTTTGGAAACACCATATATTTT.

The genes are TRBV20-1 and TRBJ2-3; no clear D. The V gene lost 5 bases and the J gene lost 2 bases, with 8 bases spanning the gap. Germline V gives CDR1 DFQATT, CDR2 SNEGSKA (reference sequence). CDR3 length: 12 residues. The CDR3 here is CSARRTTDTQYF. CDR3 DNA: TGCAGTGCTCGACGAACCACAGATACGCAGTATTTT.

The chain joins TRBV7-6 to TRBJ2-1; 10 bases agree with TRBD2. Trimming at V came to 5 bases and at J to 8 bases, leaving 15 bases not matched to a gene. Germline CDR1 SGHVS, CDR2 FNYEAQ. This CDR3 has 17 amino acids. The CDR3 DNA sequence: TGTGCCAGCAGCCGAAGGGGGGGGACTAGCGTCGTTGATGAGCAGTTCTTC. Translating it yields CASSRRGGTSVVDEQFF.

In its sample, this clonotype was seen many times. CDR3 in DNA: TGTGCCAGCAGGGGGACAGGCAATCAGCCCCAGCATTTT. It codes for CASRGTGNQPQHF. The rearrangement uses TRBV12-3 or TRBV12-4 and TRBJ1-5, with 7 positions matching TRBD1. Trimming removed 6 bases from V and 2 bases from J; junction bases left unmatched: 1. The CDR3 is 13 residues long.

A few counts support this clonotype. The rearrangement joins TRBV12-3 or TRBV12-4 to TRBJ2-1; 7 bases agree with TRBD2. V lost 3 bases, J lost 7 bases, and 6 bases stayed unmatched. This CDR3 is 14 amino acids long. The CDR3 region is CASSFYGLGNEQFF. The CDR3 region has the DNA TGTGCCAGCAGTTTTTATGGACTAGGGAATGAGCAGTTCTTC.

As for this clonotype: A junction end diverges from the germline sequence, so it may reflect a read error. The chain carries TRBV6-6 and TRBJ2-5; 11 bases agree with TRBD2. Germline V lookup: CDR1 MNHNY, CDR2 SVGAGI (reference sequence). The CDR3 length is 16 residues. The CDR3: CASSFASTSGGLAQYF. The CDR3 bases are TGTGCAAGCAGTTTCGCGTCTACTAGCGGGGGACTTGCCCAGTACTTC.

In its sample, this clonotype was seen a few times. V usage is TRBV19 and J usage is TRBJ2-6, with no clear D. This CDR3 has 13 residues. Germline V gene sequence: CDR1 LNHDA, CDR2 SQIVND (reference sequence). Trimming removed 7 bases from V and 0 bases from J, with 4 bases in between. The chain's CDR3 is CASTVSGANVLTF. In DNA form, the CDR3 reads TGTGCCAGTACTGTCTCTGGGGCCAACGTCCTGACTTTC.

The chain couples TRBV10-3 to TRBJ2-2, with TRBD1 matching 9 bases. Losses at the gene ends were 4 bases for V and 7 bases for J; bases not matched to a gene: 10. This CDR3 contains 16 residues. Per germline, CDR1 ENHRY and CDR2 SYGVKD. The CDR3: CAISGTGELGIGELFF. The CDR3 nucleotides are TGTGCCATCAGTGGGACAGGGGAATTGGGGATCGGGGAGCTGTTTTTT.

The chain joins TRBV2 to TRBJ2-3; 7 bases are a match to TRBD1. The ends lost 5 bases at V and 5 bases at J; junction bases unmatched: 1. The CDR3 has 12 residues. Germline V lookup: CDR1 SNHLY, CDR2 FYNNEI. The DNA of the CDR3 is TGTGCCAGCAGTTGGACAGGAGATACGCAGTATTTT. Translated: CASSWTGDTQYF.

The chain uses TRBV24-1 and TRBJ2-2; D gene ambiguous. Trimming took off 3 bases at V and 5 bases at J, with 6 bases between the two ends. The CDR3 has 13 residues. CDR1 is KGHDR, CDR2 SFDVKD, per germline. The CDR3 protein is CATSDKVTGELFF. The CDR3 DNA sequence: TGTGCCACCAGTGATAAGGTTACCGGGGAGCTGTTTTTT.